The text below deals with one T cell receptor (beta chain). Its antigen is not identified. Per the germline V gene, CDR1 is LNHDA and CDR2 is SQIVND (reference sequence). V was cut by 8 bases and J by 4 bases, with 14 bases left in between. This CDR3 comprises 13 residues. This sample is part of a study of cytomegalovirus exposure and HLA in healthy donors. Regarding the study as a whole: Immune exposure information comprised only CMV serostatus. Later analysis identified a missense DCLRE1C variant that was linked to TCR beta V- and J-gene trimming. Researchers reported in a later analysis that common viral pathogens appeared linked to several top clusters. Altogether, some 170 TCR beta chains were recorded as cytomegalovirus-associated.

Vbeta (60) and Jbeta (13) primers were used in the PCR. Sequencing used immunoSEQ multiplex PCR; TCRdb keeps in-frame clones, though not all of them. The profile shows roughly 200,000 clones, about 85% of them singletons. The receptor comes from a boy aged 2 to 9 in good health and CMV-seronegative. The specimen sequenced was PBMCs. V usage is TRBV19 and J usage is TRBJ1-1; the D gene is possibly TRBD1 (6 bases). CDR3 amino acids: CASGEGVSTEAFF. The DNA for the CDR3 is TGTGCCAGTGGGGAGGGGGTCAGCACTGAAGCTTTCTTT.